The 9 T cell receptor beta chains listed next were all sequenced from one sample in a study of CD4+ T cells in melanoma. Repertoires were generated with immunoSEQ multiplex PCR, while TCRdb's copy carries only in-frame clones and drops some. This sample has 9,000 to 13,000 clones, with roughly two thirds found just once. The source material was cells from a culture (not recorded whether cultured in vitro). The receptor source for this set is a human donor with melanoma.

The chain links TRBV5-1 to TRBJ1-1; 8 positions match TRBD1. CDR1 and CDR2 (germline): SGHRS, YFSETQ. This CDR3 comprises 15 residues. V lost 1 base to trimming and J lost 4 bases; unmatched junction nucleotides: 6. CDR3 DNA: TGCGCCAGCAGCTTGCGGCCCAGGGGGCTCACTGAAGCTTTCTTT. The encoded protein is CASSLRPRGLTEAFF.

The V call is TRBV7-3, the J call TRBJ2-5; 7 nucleotides match TRBD2. Germline V gene lookup returns CDR1 SGHTA and CDR2 FQGTGA. After removal of 4 bases from V and 4 bases from J, the junction contained 3 bases not matched to a gene. The CDR3 runs to 13 residues. The CDR3 bases are TGTGCCAGCAGCTCCTGGGGGGGAGAGACCCAGTACTTC. Protein sequence: CASSSWGGETQYF.

The chain couples TRBV7-9 to TRBJ2-5; 7 bases align to TRBD1. CDR1 is SEHNR, CDR2 FQNEAQ, per germline (reference sequence). V was pared by 5 bases and J by 1 base, with 7 bases of the junction left unmatched. CDR3 length equals 15 residues. The CDR3 protein is CASSAPQGIQETQYF. The CDR3 DNA follows: TGTGCCAGCAGCGCGCCACAGGGGATCCAAGAGACCCAGTACTTC.

The chain combines TRBV6-5 with TRBJ2-3, with D perhaps TRBD1 (6 bases). This CDR3 has 16 residues. The V end lost 2 bases, the J end lost 1 base, and 13 bases lay between the germline ends. The germline CDR1 and CDR2 sequences are MNHEY and SVGAGI. Written as DNA, the CDR3 is TGTGCCAGCAGTTACCAAGGGGGAACCGGCACAGATACGCAGTATTTT. Protein sequence: CASSYQGGTGTDTQYF.

The chain links TRBV7-3 to TRBJ2-2, with D perhaps matching TRBD1 (6 bases). V lost 2 bases and J 5 bases, leaving 12 bases between the germline ends. Looked up from germline, CDR1 is SGHTA and CDR2 is FQGTGA. The CDR3 has 15 residues. The DNA for the CDR3 is TGTGCCAGCAGCTTAGACGGACAGTCGACCGGGGAGCTGTTTTTT. It yields the protein CASSLDGQSTGELFF.

The V and J genes are TRBV7-9 and TRBJ1-2, with D uncertain. CDR1 and CDR2 from the germline V gene are SEHNR and FQNEAQ (reference sequence). Trimming stripped 2 bases from V and 6 bases from J, with 13 bases between. The CDR3 contains 14 residues. For the CDR3, the DNA is TGTGCCAGCAGCTTAAGGGAGGGTACACATGGCTACACCTTC. It translates to CASSLREGTHGYTF.

The sample holds one count of this clone. The CDR3 DNA follows: TGTGCCAGCAGCACGGCAAACACCGGGGAGCTGTTTTTT. Translated: CASSTANTGELFF. This chain joins TRBV9 and TRBJ2-2, with D unclear. Per germline, CDR1 SGDLS and CDR2 YYNGEE. This CDR3 comprises 13 residues. Trimming left V 4 bases short and J 2 bases short, with 6 bases between.

This chain links TRBV5-6 with TRBJ1-5; 7 bases agree with TRBD1. Per the germline V gene, CDR1 is SGHDT and CDR2 is YYEEEE. V shed 3 bases, J shed 4 bases, and the junction held 1 base outside the gene matches. The CDR3 is made up of 13 amino acids. The CDR3 here is CASSSQGNQPQHF. The CDR3 nucleotides read TGTGCCAGCAGCTCACAGGGGAATCAGCCCCAGCATTTT.

The genes are TRBV5-8 and TRBJ2-2; TRBD2 matches at 13 bases. Germline CDR1 is SGHTS and CDR2 is YDEGEE. With 4 bases clipped from V and 5 bases from J, the junction kept 5 bases outside the gene matches. The CDR3 length is 16 residues. In DNA, the CDR3 is TGTGCCAGCAGCCCGGGACTAGCGGGGATTACCGGGGAGCTGTTTTTT. It encodes CASSPGLAGITGELFF.